The clone carrying this T cell receptor (beta chain) has at least ten counts. No antigen is known for it. Time point denoted: newly diagnosed GD, antithyroid drugs for less than 3 months. Researchers made the TCR library from RNA that was extracted from PBMCs. This CDR3 has 12 amino acids. Trimming removed 0 bases at V and 8 bases at J, with 8 bases between. The germline CDR1 and CDR2 sequences are GTSNPN and SVGIG (reference sequence). The entry originates in a study of regulatory T cells in long-lasting Graves disease. Whole-study findings and limits: TCR diversity was lower in persistent Graves' patients than in newly diagnosed ones. Persistent disease showed a preference for TRBV28, TRBJ1-2 and TRBJ2-5.

Arm-PCR of CDR3 regions and iRepertoire HTBI primers were the basis on which TCR beta libraries were built. TCRdb redid the calling of the multiplex PCR reads with MiXCR, one entry per CDR3 protein. This table holds roughly 520,000 distinct CDR3 sequences, 12% found once. In addition, the sample was reused for a study of T cells in Graves' hyperthyroidism and ophthalmopathy. This second report adds: Newly diagnosed hyperthyroidism patients aged 18 to 65 years had disease lasting under 2 months.

The receptor was derived from a woman aged 25 to 39 with Graves disease. The chain carries TRBV30 and TRBJ2-1; possibly TRBD1 or TRBD2 for D (5 bases each). The sample here was peripheral blood mononuclear cells (PBMCs), taken at new diagnosis, from a patient treated with antithyroid drugs. The CDR3, as DNA: TGTGCCTGGAGTGTACGAGGGGATGAGCAGTTCTTC. Protein product: CAWSVRGDEQFF. The full variable domain, its missing parts supplied by reference TRBV30 and TRBJ2-1, is SQTIHQWPATLVQPVGSPLSLECTVEGTSNPNLYWYRQAAGRGLQLLFYSVGIGQISSEVPQNLSASRPQDRQFILSSKKLLLSDSGFYLCAWSVRGDEQFFGPGTRLTVL.